These 22 T cell receptor beta chains originate from one sample sequenced in a study of T cells in Graves' hyperthyroidism and ophthalmopathy. Regions amplified from RNA transcripts were the TCR beta CDR3 regions. Using the HTBI primer set, a first-round RT-PCR was run on the TCR CDR3. TCRdb recomputed calls from the multiplex PCR reads with MiXCR, one row per CDR3 protein. The sample carries fewer than 550,000 distinct CDR3 sequences, about a sixth recorded once. Source material: blood. These receptors came from a woman between 18 and 29 years old with Graves' hyperthyroidism.

The chain couples TRBV20-1 to TRBJ2-7; TRBD1 aligns across 7 bases. Germline trimming cut 3 bases from V and 0 bases from J; bases unmatched to any gene: 8. CDR3 length equals 15 residues. The germline V gene has CDR1 DFQATT and CDR2 SNEGSKA (reference sequence). DNA of the CDR3: TGCAGTGCTAGCGACCGGGACAGCAGCTCCTACGAGCAGTACTTC. Protein: CSASDRDSSSYEQYF.

There are many counts of this clonotype. This sequence joins TRBV2 and TRBJ2-6; D possibly uses TRBD1 or TRBD2 (5 bases each). The CDR3 consists of 14 residues. Per germline, CDR1 SNHLY and CDR2 FYNNEI. Trimming stripped 8 bases from V and 2 bases from J, with 10 bases between. The CDR3 reads CASGRGTGANVLTF. The DNA for the CDR3 is TGTGCCAGCGGTCGGGGCACTGGGGCCAACGTCCTGACTTTC.

This clonotype was counted ten times or more. The chain is built from TRBV13 and TRBJ2-1, with TRBD2 matching 11 bases. Germline loops: CDR1 PRHDT, CDR2 FYEKMQ (reference sequence). The CDR3 totals 17 residues. J gave up 0 bases and V 5 bases, and 6 bases lay outside the gene matches. CDR3 sequence reads: CASSALAGASSYNEQFF. Written as DNA, the CDR3 is TGTGCCAGCAGCGCACTAGCGGGAGCAAGCTCCTACAATGAGCAGTTCTTC.

This chain links TRBV4-1 with TRBJ1-4; 8 bases match TRBD1. The CDR3 has 14 residues. V lost 4 bases to trimming and J lost 8 bases; unmatched junction nucleotides: 6. Germline V gene lookup returns CDR1 MGHRA and CDR2 YSYEKL. CDR3 in DNA: TGCGCCAGCAGCCGCACAGGGGGGGAAGAAAAACTGTTTTTT. This gives the protein CASSRTGGEEKLFF.

This clonotype was detected only a few times. The rearrangement links TRBV27 to TRBJ2-1, with 9 bases matching TRBD1. Germline CDR1 and CDR2: MNHEY and SMNVEV (reference sequence). The junction had 13 bases not matched to a gene; V was cut back by 6 bases and J by 7 bases. The CDR3 is 16 amino acids. CDR3 DNA sequence: TGTGCCAGCAGCGCAACAGGGGGCGCGAGTAAAAATGAGCAGTTCTTC. Its translation: CASSATGGASKNEQFF.

This chain's CDR3 is CSVSGDTGELFF. As DNA, the CDR3 is TGCAGCGTAAGCGGGGACACCGGGGAGCTGTTTTTT. This chain uses TRBV29-1 with TRBJ2-2; 7 nucleotides match TRBD2. Germline values: CDR1 SQVTM, CDR2 ANQGSEA. The CDR3 sequence is 12 residues long. V lost 6 bases to trimming and J lost 3 bases; unmatched junction nucleotides: 1.

This clonotype showed up many times. The chain has TRBV11-2 and TRBJ1-1; TRBD1 might be the D (6 bases). Germline lookup yields CDR1 SGHAT and CDR2 FQNNGV. This CDR3 contains 14 residues. Trimming removed 5 bases from V and 3 bases from J, with 13 bases in between. CDR3 sequence: CASSPGGTDTEAFF. As DNA, the CDR3 is TGTGCCAGCAGCCCGGGGGGCACTGACACTGAAGCTTTCTTT.

This clonotype occurred a few times. The rearrangement joins TRBV7-2 to TRBJ1-2; D is uncertain. The germline CDR1 and CDR2 sequences are SGHTA and FQGNSA. The CDR3 loop spans 13 amino acids. Trimming cost V 5 bases and J 8 bases, with 15 bases left between them. This CDR3 reads CASSPRAPAGYTF. The CDR3 coding sequence is TGTGCCAGCAGCCCCCGGGCCCCAGCGGGCTACACCTTC.

This clonotype was seen repeatedly, ten times or more. This rearrangement joins TRBV6-1 to TRBJ1-1; D not certain. The CDR3 runs to 15 residues. Trimming removed 7 bases from V and 4 bases from J, with 19 bases in between. Germline-derived CDR1 and CDR2 are MNHNS and SASEGT. CDR3 nucleotide sequence: TGTGCCAGCACCTCCTTGGTGAGGGTGGGCACTGAAGCTTTCTTT. This translates into CASTSLVRVGTEAFF.

The sample holds a few counts of this clonotype. The chain carries TRBV7-3 and TRBJ1-2, with TRBD1 as a possible D gene (5 bases). Germline V gene lookup returns CDR1 SGHTA and CDR2 FQGTGA. Trimming removed 8 bases from V and 7 bases from J, with 17 bases in between. The CDR3 runs 13 residues. CDR3 nucleotides: TGTGCCAGCGGAGACGGGACTACAGGTGGCTACACCTTC. As protein: CASGDGTTGGYTF. The whole variable domain, filled in from reference TRBV7-3 and TRBJ1-2, reads GAGVSQTPSNKVTEKGKYVELRCDPISGHTALYWYRQSLGQGPEFLIYFQGTGAADDSGLPNDRFFAVRPEGSVSTLKIQRTERGDSAVYLCASGDGTTGGYTFGSGTRLTVV.

Points on this clonotype: This may arise from a read error, as a much more abundant clone is one base away. The CDR3 is CASSLSGYSRPQHF. The CDR3 region has the DNA TGTGCCAGCAGTTTATCAGGGTACAGTCGGCCCCAGCATTTT. The J gene is TRBJ1-5, the V gene TRBV28; possibly TRBD1 for D (5 bases). The CDR3 runs 14 residues. Germline CDR1 MDHEN, CDR2 SYDVKM. Trimming pared 1 base from V and 9 bases from J, leaving 13 bases between.

The chain employs TRBV6-1 and TRBJ1-1; no definite D call. CDR3 size: 13 residues. The V end was cut by 4 bases, the J end by 5 bases, with 11 bases between. Germline CDR1 MNHNS, CDR2 SASEGT. The CDR3 spells CASSGVSRTEAFF. CDR3 DNA: TGTGCCAGCAGTGGTGTAAGTAGGACTGAAGCTTTCTTT.

The CDR3: CASSNGLADYNEQFF. Here the CDR3 DNA reads TGTGCCAGCAGCAACGGACTAGCGGACTACAATGAGCAGTTCTTC. The chain carries TRBV5-4 and TRBJ2-1; 10 bases fit TRBD2. With 4 bases clipped from V and 3 bases from J, the junction kept 4 bases outside the gene matches. The germline V gene has CDR1 SGHNT and CDR2 YYREEE (reference sequence). The CDR3 covers 15 residues.

This clonotype was picked up many times. The chain is built from TRBV28 and TRBJ2-3; 8 bases map to TRBD2. The germline V gene encodes CDR1 MDHEN and CDR2 SYDVKM. The CDR3 is made up of 15 amino acids. The ends lost 1 base at V and 5 bases at J; junction bases unmatched: 5. CDR3 sequence reads: CASSLFRGGVDTQYF. The CDR3 nucleotides read TGTGCCAGCAGTTTATTTCGGGGGGGCGTAGATACGCAGTATTTT.

This clonotype was found a few times. This rearrangement joins TRBV4-1 to TRBJ1-1; D might be TRBD1 (6 bases). The CDR3 is made up of 15 amino acids. CDR1 MGHRA and CDR2 YSYEKL come from the germline V gene. V dropped 3 bases and J dropped 0 bases, with 11 bases sitting between them. The CDR3 loop reads CASSQDRQVNTEAFF. The CDR3 region has the DNA TGCGCCAGCAGCCAGGATAGACAGGTGAACACTGAAGCTTTCTTT.

A remark on this clonotype: A read error is possible here, since a much larger clone lies one base away. The gene calls are TRBV3-1 and TRBJ1-4, with 7 bases identical to TRBD1. Germline CDR1 LGHDT, CDR2 YNNKEL (reference sequence). The CDR3 length is 14 residues. The CDR3 DNA follows: TGTGCCAGCAAAAAAGGGACAGCTAATGAAAAACTGGTTTTT. It specifies CASKKGTANEKLVF.

There are many counts of this clonotype. V gene TRBV6-6 combines with J gene TRBJ1-6, with D perhaps matching TRBD1 (6 bases). Germline lookup yields CDR1 MNHNY and CDR2 SVGAGI (reference sequence). The CDR3 consists of 15 residues. Trimming pared 0 bases from V and 7 bases from J, leaving 10 bases between. CDR3 in amino acids: CASSYSDRWNSPLHF. DNA for the CDR3: TGTGCCAGCAGTTACTCCGACAGGTGGAATTCACCCCTCCACTTT.

This clonotype was observed many times. The chain has TRBV2 and TRBJ2-2; D call uncertain. Trimming shortened V by 8 bases and J by 3 bases, and 7 bases separated the two germline ends. This CDR3 is built from 12 residues. Germline-derived CDR1 and CDR2 are SNHLY and FYNNEI. Here the CDR3 reads CASSTDTGELFF. CDR3 bases: TGTGCCAGCTCTACGGACACCGGGGAGCTGTTTTTT.

The genes are TRBV29-1 and TRBJ2-1; D might be TRBD1 (5 bases). From germline, CDR1 is SQVTM and CDR2 ANQGSEA. The ends were cut back, 4 bases at V and 5 bases at J, with 18 bases in the middle. The CDR3 contains 15 residues. The CDR3 region has the DNA TGCAGCGTTGTGGGGCCGGGCCCTATTAACAATGAGCAGTTCTTC. Translated: CSVVGPGPINNEQFF.

CDR3 sequence (DNA): TGCAGTGCTAGAGAGCCGGGACTAGCGTCGGGGGCTGAAGCTTTCTTT. Translation gives CSAREPGLASGAEAFF. V and J are TRBV20-1 and TRBJ1-1, with D possibly being TRBD1 (5 bases). There are 16 residues in the CDR3. V was pared by 0 bases and J by 6 bases, with 20 bases between. Germline loops: CDR1 DFQATT, CDR2 SNEGSKA (reference sequence).

This clonotype has at least ten counts. The chain couples TRBV7-2 to TRBJ1-1; D is unresolved. Deletions cut 4 bases from V and 7 bases from J, with 7 bases between. CDR3 length: 11 amino acids. Germline lookup yields CDR1 SGHTA and CDR2 FQGNSA. The CDR3 DNA reads TGTGCCAGCAGCTCATGGTATGAAGCTTTCTTT. This gives the protein CASSSWYEAFF. Filled out from reference TRBV7-2 and TRBJ1-1, the complete variable domain reads GAGVSQSPSNKVTEKGKDVELRCDPISGHTALYWYRQSLGQGLEFLIYFQGNSAPDKSGLPSDRFSAERTGGSVSTLTIQRTQQEDSAVYLCASSSWYEAFFGQGTRLTVV.

This clonotype has a count of ten or more. V gene TRBV18 combines with J gene TRBJ2-4; no clear D gene. V shed 5 bases and J shed 2 bases, with 13 bases lying between them. The germline V gene encodes CDR1 KGHSH and CDR2 LQKENI. The CDR3 covers 15 residues. The CDR3: CASSRYTYPKNIQYF. The DNA for the CDR3 is TGTGCCAGCTCAAGATACACGTACCCCAAAAACATTCAGTACTTC.